This T cell receptor (beta chain) was documented in a study of brain T cells in children with intractable seizures. Regarding the study as a whole: Only CDR3 sequence similarity suggested viral specificity, without known HCMV serostatus. Absence of clones before surgery may stem from lower sequencing depth.

The CDR3 is 15 amino acids. Germline V gene data show CDR1 as SEHNR and CDR2 as FQNEAQ (reference sequence). The V and J ends lost 3 bases and 1 base respectively, with 12 bases between them. Time point noted: blood from clinic visit 5 months post-surgery; TSC patient then seizure free. Libraries were prepared by immunoSEQ multiplex PCR; TCRdb keeps only in-frame clonotypes and omits some of them. The table lists about 340,000 clones, over 90% of them singletons, with about 6% in the top ten. Of note for this clone: Its antigen is unknown.

The chain carries TRBV7-9 and TRBJ1-2, with D possibly being TRBD1 (6 bases). The receptor was isolated from a boy under two years old with tuberous sclerosis and intractable seizures. The sample was peripheral blood, taken approximately 5 months after surgery. CDR3 protein: CASSLMGGRNYGYTF. The DNA for the CDR3 is TGTGCCAGCAGCTTGATGGGGGGCCGTAACTATGGCTACACCTTC.